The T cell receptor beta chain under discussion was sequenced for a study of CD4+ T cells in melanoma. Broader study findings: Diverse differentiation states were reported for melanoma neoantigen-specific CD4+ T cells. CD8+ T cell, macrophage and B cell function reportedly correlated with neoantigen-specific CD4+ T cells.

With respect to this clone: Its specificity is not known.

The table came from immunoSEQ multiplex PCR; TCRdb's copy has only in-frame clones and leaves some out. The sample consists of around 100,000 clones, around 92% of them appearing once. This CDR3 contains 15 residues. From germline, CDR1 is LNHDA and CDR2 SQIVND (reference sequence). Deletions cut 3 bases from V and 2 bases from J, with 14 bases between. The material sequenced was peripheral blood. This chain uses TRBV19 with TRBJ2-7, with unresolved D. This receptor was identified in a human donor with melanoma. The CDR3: CASSINLQPTYEQYF. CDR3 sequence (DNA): TGTGCCAGTAGTATCAACCTACAGCCTACCTACGAGCAGTACTTC.